Detailed here is one TCR beta chain. Antigen specificity is unknown. The data belong to a study of cytomegalovirus exposure and HLA in healthy donors. Study-wide results and caveats: One later analysis, an examination of the 120 or so validation repertoires, found that first-cohort TCR clusters tended to co-occur in them. Investigators reported 150 to 200 TCR beta chains as tied to cytomegalovirus. In vitro testing confirmed a few CMV-associated chains as specific for CMV antigens.

Data came from immunoSEQ multiplex PCR; TCRdb stores just in-frame clones and leaves some out. The sample records under 250,000 clones, about 90% being singletons. The germline V gene has CDR1 MGHRA and CDR2 YSYEKL. With 4 bases clipped from V and 5 bases from J, the junction kept 9 bases outside the gene matches. The CDR3 sequence is 18 residues long. V usage is TRBV4-1 and J usage is TRBJ2-1, with TRBD2 identical over 15 bases. Sequenced input: PBMCs. This sequence originates from a man between 18 and 29 years old in good health and CMV-seropositive. The CDR3 nucleotides read TGCGCCAGCAGCCTACCGGGGACTAGCGGGAGGAGGAACAATGAGCAGTTCTTC. Its translation: CASSLPGTSGRRNNEQFF.